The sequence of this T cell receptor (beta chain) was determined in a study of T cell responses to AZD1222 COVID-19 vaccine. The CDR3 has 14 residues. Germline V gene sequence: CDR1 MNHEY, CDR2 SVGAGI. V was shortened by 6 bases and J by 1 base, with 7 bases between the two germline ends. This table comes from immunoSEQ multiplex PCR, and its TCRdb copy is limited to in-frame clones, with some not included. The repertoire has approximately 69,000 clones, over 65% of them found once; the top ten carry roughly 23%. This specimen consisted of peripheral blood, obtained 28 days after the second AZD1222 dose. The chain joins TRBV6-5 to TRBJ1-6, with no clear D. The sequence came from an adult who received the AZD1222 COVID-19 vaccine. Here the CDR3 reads CASRGESYNSPLHF. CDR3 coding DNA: TGTGCCAGCAGGGGAGAGTCCTATAATTCACCCCTCCACTTT.